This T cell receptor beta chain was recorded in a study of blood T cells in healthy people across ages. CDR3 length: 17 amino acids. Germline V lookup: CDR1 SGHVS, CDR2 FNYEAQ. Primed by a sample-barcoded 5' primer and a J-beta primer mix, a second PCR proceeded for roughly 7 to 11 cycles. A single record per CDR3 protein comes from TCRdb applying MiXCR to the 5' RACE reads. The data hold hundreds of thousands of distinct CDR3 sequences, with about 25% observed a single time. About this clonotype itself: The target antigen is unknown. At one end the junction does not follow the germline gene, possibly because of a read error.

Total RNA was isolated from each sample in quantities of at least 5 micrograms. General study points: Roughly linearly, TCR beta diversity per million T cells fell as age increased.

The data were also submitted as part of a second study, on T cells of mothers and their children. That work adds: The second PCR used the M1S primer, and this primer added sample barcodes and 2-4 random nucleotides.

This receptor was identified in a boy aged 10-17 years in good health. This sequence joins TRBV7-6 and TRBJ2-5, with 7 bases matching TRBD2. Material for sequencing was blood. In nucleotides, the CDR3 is TGTGCCAGCAGCTTAAAAGTGGGGAGGGGCGGTCAAGAGACTCAGTACTTC. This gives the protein CASSLKVGRGGQETQYF.